This T cell receptor (beta chain) was profiled in a study of cytomegalovirus exposure and HLA in healthy donors. Study-level points and caveats: Reported performance of the classifier showed diagnosis of cytomegalovirus status with high specificity and sensitivity. The authors enumerated around 150 TCR beta chains as linked to cytomegalovirus. As a later analysis showed, several of the most significant clusters appeared to be linked to common viral pathogens.

As regards this clone: The antigen remains undetermined.

A multiplex PCR was run with 60 Vbeta primers and 13 Jbeta primers. TCRdb's table, derived via immunoSEQ multiplex PCR, lists solely in-frame clones and lacks some. The sample has approximately 150,000 clones; nearly 90% are singletons. The specimen sequenced was PBMCs. The receptor was isolated from a woman aged 40 to 50 in good health and CMV-seronegative.

CDR3 region: CASSFVPYNEQFF. The CDR3 coding sequence is TGTGCCAGCAGCTTCGTCCCTTACAATGAGCAGTTCTTC. The chain joins TRBV11-3 to TRBJ2-1, with D uncertain. This CDR3 is built from 13 residues. V was clipped by 3 bases and J by 4 bases, with 7 bases between them. The germline V gene encodes CDR1 SGHNT and CDR2 YENEEA.